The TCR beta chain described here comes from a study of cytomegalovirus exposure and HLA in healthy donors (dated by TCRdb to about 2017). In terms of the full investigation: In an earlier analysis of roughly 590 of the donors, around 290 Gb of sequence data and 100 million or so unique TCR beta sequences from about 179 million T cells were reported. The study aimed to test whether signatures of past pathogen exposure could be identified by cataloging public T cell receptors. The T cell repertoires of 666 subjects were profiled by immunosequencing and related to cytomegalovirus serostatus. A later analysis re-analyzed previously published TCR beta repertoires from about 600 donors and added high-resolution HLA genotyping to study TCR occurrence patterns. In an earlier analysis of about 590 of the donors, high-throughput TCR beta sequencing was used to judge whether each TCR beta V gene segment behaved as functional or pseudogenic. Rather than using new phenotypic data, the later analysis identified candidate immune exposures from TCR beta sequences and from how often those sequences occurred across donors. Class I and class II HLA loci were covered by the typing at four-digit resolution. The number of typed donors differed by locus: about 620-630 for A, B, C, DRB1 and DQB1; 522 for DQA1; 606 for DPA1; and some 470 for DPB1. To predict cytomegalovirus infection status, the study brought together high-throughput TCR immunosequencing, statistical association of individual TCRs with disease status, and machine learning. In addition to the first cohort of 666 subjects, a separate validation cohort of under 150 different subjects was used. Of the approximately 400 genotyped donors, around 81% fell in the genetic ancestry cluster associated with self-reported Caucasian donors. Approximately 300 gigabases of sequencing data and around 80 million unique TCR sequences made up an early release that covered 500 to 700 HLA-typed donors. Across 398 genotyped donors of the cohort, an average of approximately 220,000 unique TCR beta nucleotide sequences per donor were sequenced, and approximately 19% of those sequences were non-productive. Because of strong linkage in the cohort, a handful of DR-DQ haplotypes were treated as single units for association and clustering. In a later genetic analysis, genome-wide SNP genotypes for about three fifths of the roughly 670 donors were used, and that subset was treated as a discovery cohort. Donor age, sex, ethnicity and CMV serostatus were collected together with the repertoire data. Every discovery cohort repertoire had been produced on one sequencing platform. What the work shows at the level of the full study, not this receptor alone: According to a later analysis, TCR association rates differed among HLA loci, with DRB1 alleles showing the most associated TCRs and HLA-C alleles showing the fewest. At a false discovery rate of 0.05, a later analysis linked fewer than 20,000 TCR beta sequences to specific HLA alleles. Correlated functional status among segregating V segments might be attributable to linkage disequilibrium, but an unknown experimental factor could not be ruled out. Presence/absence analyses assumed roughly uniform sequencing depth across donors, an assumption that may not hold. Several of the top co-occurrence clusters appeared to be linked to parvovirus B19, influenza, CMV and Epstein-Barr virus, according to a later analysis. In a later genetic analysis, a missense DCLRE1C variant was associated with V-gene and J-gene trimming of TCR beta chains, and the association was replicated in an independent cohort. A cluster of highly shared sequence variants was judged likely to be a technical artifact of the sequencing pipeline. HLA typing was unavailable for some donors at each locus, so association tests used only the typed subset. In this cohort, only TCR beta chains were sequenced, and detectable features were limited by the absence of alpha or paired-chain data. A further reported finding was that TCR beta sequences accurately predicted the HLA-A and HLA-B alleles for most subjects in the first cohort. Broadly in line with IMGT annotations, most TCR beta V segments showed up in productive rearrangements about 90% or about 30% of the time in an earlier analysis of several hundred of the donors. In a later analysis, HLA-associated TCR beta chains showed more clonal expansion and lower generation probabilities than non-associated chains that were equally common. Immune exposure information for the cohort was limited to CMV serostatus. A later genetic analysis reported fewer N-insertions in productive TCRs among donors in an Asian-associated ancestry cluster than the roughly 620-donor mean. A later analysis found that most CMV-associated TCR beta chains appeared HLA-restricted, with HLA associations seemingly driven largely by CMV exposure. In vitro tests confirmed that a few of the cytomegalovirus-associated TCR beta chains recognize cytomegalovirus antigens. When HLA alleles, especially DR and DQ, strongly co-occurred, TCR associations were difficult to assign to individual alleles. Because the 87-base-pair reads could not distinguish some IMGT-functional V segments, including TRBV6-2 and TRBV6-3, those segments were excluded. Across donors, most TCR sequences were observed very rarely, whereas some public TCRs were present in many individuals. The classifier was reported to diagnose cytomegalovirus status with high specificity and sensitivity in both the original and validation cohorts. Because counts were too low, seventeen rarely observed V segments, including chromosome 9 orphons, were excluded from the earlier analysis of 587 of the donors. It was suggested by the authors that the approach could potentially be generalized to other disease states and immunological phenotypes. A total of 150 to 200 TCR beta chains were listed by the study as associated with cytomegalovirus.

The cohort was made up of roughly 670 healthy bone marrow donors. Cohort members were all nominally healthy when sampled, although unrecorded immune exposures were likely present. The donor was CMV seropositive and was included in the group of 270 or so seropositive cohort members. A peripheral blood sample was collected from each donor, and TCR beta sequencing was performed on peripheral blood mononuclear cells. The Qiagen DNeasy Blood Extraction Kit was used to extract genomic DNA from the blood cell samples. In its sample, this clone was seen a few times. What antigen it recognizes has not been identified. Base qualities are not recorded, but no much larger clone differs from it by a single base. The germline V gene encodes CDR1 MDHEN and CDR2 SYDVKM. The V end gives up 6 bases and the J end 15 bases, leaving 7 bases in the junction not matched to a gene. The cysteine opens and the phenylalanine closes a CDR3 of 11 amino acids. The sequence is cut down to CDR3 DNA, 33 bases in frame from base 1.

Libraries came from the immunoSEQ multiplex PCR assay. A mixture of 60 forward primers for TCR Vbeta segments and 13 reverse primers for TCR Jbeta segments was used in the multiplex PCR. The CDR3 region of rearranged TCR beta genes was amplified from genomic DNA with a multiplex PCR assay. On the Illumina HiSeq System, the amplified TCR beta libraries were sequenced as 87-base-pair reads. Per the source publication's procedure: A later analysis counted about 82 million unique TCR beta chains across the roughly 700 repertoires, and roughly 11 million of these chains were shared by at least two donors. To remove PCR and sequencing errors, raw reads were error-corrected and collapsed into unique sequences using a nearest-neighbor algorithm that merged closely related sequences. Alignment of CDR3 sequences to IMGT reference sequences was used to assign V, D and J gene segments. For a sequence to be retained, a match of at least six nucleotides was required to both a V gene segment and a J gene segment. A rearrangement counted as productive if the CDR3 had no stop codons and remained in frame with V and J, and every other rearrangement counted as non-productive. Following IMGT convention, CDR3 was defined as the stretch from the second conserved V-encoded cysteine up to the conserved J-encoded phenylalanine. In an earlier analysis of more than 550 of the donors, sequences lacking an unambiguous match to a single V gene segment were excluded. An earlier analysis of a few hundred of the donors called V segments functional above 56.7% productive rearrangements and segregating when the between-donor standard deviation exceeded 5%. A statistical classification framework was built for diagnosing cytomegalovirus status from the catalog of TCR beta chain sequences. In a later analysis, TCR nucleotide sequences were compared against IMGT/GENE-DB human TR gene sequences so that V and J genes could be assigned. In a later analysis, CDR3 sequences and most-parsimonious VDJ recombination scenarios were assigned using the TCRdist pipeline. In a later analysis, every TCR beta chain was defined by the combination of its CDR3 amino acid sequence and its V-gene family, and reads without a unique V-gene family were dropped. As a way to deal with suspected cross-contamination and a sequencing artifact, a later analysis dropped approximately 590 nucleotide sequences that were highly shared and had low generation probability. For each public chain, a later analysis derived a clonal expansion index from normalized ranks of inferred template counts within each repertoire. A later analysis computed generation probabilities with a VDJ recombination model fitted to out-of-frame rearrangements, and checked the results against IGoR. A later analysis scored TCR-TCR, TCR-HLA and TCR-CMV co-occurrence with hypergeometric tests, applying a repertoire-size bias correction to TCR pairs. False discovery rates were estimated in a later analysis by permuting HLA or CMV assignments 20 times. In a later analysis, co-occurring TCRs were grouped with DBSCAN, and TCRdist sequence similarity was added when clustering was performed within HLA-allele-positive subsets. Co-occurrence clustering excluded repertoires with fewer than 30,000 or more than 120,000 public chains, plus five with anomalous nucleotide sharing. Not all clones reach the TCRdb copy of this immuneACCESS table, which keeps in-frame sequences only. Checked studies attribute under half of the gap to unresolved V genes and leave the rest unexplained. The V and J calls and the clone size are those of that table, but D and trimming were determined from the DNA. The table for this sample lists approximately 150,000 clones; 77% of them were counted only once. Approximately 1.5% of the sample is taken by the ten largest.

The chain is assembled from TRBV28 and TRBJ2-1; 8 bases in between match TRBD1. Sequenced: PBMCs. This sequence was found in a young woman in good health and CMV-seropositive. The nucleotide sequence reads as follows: TGTGCCAGCAGAACGGACAGGGTTTGGTTCTTC. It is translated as CASRTDRVWFF.